This TCR beta chain was sequenced during a study of siplizumab effects on memory and regulatory T cells. V shed 5 bases and J shed 3 bases, with 3 bases lying between them. The CDR3 has 11 residues. Germline assignment: CDR1 SGHAT and CDR2 FQNNGV. Libraries were prepared by immunoSEQ multiplex PCR; TCRdb keeps only in-frame clonotypes and omits some of them. The repertoire holds fewer than 70,000 clones, with roughly 88% as singletons. Remarks on this clone: Its antigen is currently unknown.

General study findings and limits: Siplizumab conditions gave an average of about 70% Treg-derived mappable alloreactive CD4+ clones, versus approximately 27% for controls. A small minority of alloreactive clones were mapped to unstimulated subsets. Naive T cells were seen as more diverse than memory cells and as major alloresponse contributors. Whether proliferating Tregs in siplizumab cultures suppress was not functionally confirmed.

This sequence was found in a human donor in good health. Sequencing input: Tregs sorted from blood. The chain uses TRBV11-2 and TRBJ2-3; D unresolved. The CDR3 DNA reads TGTGCCAGCAGCCCGACAGATACGCAGTATTTT. Its translation is CASSPTDTQYF.